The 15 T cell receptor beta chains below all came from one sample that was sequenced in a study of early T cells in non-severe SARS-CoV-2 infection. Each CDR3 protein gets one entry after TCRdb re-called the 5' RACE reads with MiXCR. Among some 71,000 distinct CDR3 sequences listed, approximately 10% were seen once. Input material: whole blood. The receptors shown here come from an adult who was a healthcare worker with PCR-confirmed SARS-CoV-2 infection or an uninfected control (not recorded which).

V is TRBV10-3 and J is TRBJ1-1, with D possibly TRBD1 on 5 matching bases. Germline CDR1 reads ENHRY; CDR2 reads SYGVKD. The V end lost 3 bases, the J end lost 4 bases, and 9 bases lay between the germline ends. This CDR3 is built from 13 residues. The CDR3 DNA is TGTGCCATCAGTGATTCCGGGGCCACTGAAGCTTTCTTT. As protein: CAISDSGATEAFF.

CDR3 sequence (DNA): TGTGCCAGCAGCCAACGACGGACAGGGTACGAGCAGTACTTC. This translates into CASSQRRTGYEQYF. The chain joins TRBV7-8 to TRBJ2-7, with 8 bases lining up with TRBD1. J was trimmed by 4 bases and V by 5 bases; bases with no gene match: 7. This CDR3 is built from 14 residues. Germline V gene data show CDR1 as SGHVS and CDR2 as FQNEAQ.

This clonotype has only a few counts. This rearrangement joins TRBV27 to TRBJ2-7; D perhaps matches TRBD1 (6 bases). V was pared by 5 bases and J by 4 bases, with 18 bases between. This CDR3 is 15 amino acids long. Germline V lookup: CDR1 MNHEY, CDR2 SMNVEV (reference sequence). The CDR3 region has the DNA TGTGCCAGCAGTGTCACAGGGAATCGGCTTTACGAGCAGTACTTC. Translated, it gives CASSVTGNRLYEQYF.

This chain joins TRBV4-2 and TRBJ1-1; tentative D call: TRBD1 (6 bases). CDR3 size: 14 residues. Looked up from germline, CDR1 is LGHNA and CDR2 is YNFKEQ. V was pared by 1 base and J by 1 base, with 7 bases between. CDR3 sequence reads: CASSQGTENTEAFF. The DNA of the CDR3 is TGTGCCAGCAGCCAAGGGACAGAGAACACTGAAGCTTTCTTT.

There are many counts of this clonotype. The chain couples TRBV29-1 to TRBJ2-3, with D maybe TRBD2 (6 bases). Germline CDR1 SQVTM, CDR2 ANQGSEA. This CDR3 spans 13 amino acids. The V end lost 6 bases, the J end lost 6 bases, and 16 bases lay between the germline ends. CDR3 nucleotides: TGCAGCGTGGCGGGGAAACGTTATGATACGCAGTATTTT. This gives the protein CSVAGKRYDTQYF.

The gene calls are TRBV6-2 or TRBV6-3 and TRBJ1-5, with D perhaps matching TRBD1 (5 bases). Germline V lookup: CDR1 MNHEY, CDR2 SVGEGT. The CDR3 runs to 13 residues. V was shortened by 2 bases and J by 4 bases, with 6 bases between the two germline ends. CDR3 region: CASSYAGNQPQHF. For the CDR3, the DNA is TGTGCCAGCAGTTACGCAGGGAATCAGCCCCAGCATTTT.

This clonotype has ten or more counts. In DNA, the CDR3 is TGTGCCAGCTCACCACAGGGGACAGGAGGTTCCTACGAGCAGTACTTC. Its protein is CASSPQGTGGSYEQYF. The chain is built from TRBV18 and TRBJ2-7; TRBD1 aligns across 8 bases. The CDR3 length is 16 residues. Looked up from germline, CDR1 is KGHSH and CDR2 is LQKENI. Trimming took 1 base from V and 1 from J; bases not matched to a gene: 6.

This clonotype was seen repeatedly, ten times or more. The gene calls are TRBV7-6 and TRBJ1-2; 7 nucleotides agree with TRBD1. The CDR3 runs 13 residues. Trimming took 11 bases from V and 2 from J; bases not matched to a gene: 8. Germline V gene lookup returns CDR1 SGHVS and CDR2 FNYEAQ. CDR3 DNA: TGTGCCGGGGGCTCGACAGGGAACTATGGCTACACCTTC. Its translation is CAGGSTGNYGYTF.

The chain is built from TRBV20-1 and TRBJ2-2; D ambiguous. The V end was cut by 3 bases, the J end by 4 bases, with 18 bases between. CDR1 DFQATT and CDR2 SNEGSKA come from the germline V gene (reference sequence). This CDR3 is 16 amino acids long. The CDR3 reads CSARDTGGRSTGELFF. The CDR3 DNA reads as TGCAGTGCTAGGGATACGGGCGGCCGTTCCACCGGGGAGCTGTTTTTT.

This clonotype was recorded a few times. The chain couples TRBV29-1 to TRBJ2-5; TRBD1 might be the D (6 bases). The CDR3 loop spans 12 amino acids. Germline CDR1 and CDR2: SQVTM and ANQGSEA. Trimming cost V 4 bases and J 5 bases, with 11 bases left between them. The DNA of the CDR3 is TGCAGCGTTGCGCAGGGGTATGAGACCCAGTACTTC. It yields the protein CSVAQGYETQYF.

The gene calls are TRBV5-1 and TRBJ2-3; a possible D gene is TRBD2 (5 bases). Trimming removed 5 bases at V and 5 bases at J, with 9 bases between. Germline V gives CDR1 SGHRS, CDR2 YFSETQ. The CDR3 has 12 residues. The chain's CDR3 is CASRESGDTQYF. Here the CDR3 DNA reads TGCGCCAGCAGGGAGAGCGGAGATACGCAGTATTTT.

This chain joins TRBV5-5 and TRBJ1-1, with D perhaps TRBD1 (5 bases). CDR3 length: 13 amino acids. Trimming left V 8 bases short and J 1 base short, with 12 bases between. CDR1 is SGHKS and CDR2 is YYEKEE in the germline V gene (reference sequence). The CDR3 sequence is CASSDRPNTEAFF. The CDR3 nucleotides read TGTGCCAGTTCAGACAGACCGAACACTGAAGCTTTCTTT.

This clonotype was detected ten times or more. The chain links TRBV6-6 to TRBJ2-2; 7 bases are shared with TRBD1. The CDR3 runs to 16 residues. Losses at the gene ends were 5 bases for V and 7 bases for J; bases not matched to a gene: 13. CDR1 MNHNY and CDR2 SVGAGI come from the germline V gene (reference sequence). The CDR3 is CASSPPLQGDVGELFF. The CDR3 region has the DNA TGTGCCAGCAGTCCACCCCTCCAGGGGGACGTCGGGGAGCTGTTTTTT.

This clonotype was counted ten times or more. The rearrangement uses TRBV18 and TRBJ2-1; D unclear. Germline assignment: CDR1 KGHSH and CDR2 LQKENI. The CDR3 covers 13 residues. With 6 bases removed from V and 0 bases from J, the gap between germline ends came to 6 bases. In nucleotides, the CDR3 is TGTGCCAGCTCCCCGCCCTCCTACAATGAGCAGTTCTTC. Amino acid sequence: CASSPPSYNEQFF.

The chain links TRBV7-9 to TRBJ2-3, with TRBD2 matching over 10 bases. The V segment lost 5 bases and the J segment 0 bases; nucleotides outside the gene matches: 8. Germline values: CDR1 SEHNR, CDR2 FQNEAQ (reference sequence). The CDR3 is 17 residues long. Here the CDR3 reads CASSRALAGVSTDTQYF. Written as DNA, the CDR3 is TGTGCCAGCAGCCGAGCTCTAGCGGGGGTTAGCACAGATACGCAGTATTTT.